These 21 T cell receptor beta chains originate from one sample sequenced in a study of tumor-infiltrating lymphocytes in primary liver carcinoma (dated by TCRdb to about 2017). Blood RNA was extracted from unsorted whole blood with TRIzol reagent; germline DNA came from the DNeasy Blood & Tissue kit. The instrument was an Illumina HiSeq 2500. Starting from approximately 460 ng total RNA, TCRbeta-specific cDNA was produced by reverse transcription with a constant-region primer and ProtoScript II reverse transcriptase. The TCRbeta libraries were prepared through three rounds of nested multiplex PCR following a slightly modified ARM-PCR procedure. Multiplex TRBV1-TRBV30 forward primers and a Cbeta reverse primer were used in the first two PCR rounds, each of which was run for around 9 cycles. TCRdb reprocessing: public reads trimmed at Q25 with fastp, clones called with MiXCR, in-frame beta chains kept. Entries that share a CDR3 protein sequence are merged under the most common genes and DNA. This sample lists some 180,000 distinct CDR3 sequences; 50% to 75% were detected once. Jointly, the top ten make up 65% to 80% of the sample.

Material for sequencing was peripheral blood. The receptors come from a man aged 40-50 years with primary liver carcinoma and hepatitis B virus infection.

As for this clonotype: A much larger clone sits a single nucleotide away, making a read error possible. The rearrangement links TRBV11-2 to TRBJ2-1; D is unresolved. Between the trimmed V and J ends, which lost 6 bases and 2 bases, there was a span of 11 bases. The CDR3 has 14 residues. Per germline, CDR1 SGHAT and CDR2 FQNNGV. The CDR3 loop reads CASRWTRAYNEQFF. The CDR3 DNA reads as TGTGCCAGCAGATGGACGCGAGCCTACAATGAGCAGTTCTTC.

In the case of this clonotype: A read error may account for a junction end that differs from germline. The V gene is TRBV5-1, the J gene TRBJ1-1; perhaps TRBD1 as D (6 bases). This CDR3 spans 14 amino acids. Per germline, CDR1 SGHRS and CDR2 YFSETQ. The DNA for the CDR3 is TGCGCCAGCAGTTTGGAACAGGGATACACTGAAGCTTTCTTT. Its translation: CASSLEQGYTEAFF.

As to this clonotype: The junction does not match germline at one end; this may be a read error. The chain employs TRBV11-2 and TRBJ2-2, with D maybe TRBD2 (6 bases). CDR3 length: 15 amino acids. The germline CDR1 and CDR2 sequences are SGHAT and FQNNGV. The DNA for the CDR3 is TGTGCCAGCAGGCGACTAGTATTGGGCACCGAGGAGTTGTTTTTT. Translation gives CASRRLVLGTEELFF.

CDR3 DNA: TGTGCCAGCAGCTTAGGCAGTTTGACCGGGGAGCTGTTTTTT. Its protein is CASSLGSLTGELFF. This chain uses TRBV7-9 with TRBJ2-2; no clear D. CDR3 length equals 14 residues. Per germline, CDR1 SEHNR and CDR2 FQNEAQ (reference sequence). Trimming stripped 1 base from V and 5 bases from J, with 8 bases between.

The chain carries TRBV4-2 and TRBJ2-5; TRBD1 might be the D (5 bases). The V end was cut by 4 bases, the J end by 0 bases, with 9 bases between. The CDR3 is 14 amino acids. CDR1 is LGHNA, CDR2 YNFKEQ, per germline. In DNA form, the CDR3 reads TGTGCCAGCAGCCGGACAACCAACCAAGAGACCCAGTACTTC. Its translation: CASSRTTNQETQYF.

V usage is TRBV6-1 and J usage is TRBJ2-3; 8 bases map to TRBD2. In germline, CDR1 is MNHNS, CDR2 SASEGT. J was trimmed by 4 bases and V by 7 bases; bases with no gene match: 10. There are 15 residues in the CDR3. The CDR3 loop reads CASTGTSGRSDTQYF. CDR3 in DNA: TGTGCCAGCACCGGGACTAGTGGGAGATCAGATACGCAGTATTTT.

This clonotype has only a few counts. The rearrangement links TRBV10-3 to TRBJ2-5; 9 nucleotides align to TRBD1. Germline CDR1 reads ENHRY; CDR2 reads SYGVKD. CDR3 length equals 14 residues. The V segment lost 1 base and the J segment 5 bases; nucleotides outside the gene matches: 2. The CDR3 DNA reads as TGTGCCATCAGTGAGTTACAGGGGGCGGAGACCCAGTACTTC. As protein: CAISELQGAETQYF.

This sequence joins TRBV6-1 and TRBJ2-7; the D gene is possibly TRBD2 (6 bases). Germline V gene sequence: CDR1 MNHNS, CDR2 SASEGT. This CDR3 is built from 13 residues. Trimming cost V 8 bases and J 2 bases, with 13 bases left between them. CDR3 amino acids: CASGGTFTYEQYF. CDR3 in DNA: TGTGCCAGCGGAGGGACTTTTACCTACGAGCAGTACTTC.

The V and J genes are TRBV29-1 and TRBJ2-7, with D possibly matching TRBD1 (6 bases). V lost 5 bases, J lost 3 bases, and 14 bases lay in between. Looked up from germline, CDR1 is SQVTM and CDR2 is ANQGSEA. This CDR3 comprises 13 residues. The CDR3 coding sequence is TGCAGCGTTTGGACAGAACCTGGCTACGAGCAGTACTTC. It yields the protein CSVWTEPGYEQYF.

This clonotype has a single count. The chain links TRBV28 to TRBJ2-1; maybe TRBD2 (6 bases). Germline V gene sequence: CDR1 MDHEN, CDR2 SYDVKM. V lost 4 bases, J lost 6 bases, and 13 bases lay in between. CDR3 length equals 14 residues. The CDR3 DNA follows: TGTGCCAGCAGTTCCCCGGGACTCTTCAATGAGCAGTTCTTC. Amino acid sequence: CASSSPGLFNEQFF.

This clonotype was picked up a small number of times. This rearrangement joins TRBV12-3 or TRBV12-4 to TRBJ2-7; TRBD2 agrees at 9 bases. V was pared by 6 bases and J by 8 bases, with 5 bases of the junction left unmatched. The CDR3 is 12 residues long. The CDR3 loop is CASRRLADKQYF. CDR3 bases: TGTGCCAGCAGGAGACTAGCGGATAAGCAGTACTTC.

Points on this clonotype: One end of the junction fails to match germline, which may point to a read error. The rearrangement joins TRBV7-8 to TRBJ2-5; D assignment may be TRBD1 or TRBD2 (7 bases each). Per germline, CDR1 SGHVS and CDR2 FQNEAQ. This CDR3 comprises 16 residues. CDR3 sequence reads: CASSPEGGTVLEAQYF. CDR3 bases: TGTGCCAGCAGCCCCGAGGGGGGGACAGTTTTAGAGGCCCAGTACTTC.

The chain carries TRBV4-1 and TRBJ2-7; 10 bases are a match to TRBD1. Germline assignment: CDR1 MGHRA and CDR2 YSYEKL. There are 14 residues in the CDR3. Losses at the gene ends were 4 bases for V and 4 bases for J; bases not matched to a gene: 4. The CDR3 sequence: CASSLGQGQYEQYF. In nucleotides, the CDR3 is TGCGCCAGCAGCCTGGGACAGGGGCAATACGAGCAGTACTTC.

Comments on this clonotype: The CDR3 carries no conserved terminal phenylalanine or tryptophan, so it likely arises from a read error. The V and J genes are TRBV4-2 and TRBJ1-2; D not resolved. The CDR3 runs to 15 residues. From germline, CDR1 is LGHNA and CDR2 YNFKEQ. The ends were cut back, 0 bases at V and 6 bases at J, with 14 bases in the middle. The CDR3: CASSQERNGGDGYTY. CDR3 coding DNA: TGTGCCAGCAGCCAAGAAAGGAATGGCGGGGATGGCTACACCTAC.

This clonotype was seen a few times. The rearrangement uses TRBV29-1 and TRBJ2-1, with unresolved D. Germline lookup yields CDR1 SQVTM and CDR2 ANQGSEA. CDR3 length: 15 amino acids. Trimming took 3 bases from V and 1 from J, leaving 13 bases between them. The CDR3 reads CSVDLRGVSYNEQFF. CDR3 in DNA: TGCAGCGTTGACCTCCGTGGGGTGTCCTACAATGAGCAGTTCTTC.

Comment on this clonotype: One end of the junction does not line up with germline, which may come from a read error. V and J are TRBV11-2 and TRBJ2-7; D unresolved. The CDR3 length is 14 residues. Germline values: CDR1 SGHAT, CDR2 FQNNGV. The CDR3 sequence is CDSSLGGSSYEQYF. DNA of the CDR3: TGTGACAGCAGCCTCGGCGGAAGCTCCTACGAGCAGTACTTC. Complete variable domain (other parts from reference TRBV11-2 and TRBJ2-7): EAGVAQSPRYKIIEKRQSVAFWCNPISGHATLYWYQQILGQGPKLLIQFQNNGVVDDSQLPKDRFSAERLKGVDSTLKIQPAKLEDSAVYLCDSSLGGSSYEQYFGPGTRLTVT.

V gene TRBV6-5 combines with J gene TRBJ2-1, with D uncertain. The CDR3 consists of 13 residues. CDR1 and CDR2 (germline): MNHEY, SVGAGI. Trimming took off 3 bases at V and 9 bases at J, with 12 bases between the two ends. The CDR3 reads CASSYLPGAEQFF. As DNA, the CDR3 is TGTGCCAGCAGTTATTTGCCCGGTGCTGAGCAGTTCTTC.

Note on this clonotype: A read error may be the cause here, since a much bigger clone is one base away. CDR3 nucleotides: TGTGCCAGCAGCTTAGCGCTAATCGGAATGAACGAGCAGTACTTC. It encodes CASSLALIGMNEQYF. This chain connects TRBV11-1 to TRBJ2-7; D is unclear. Between the trimmed V and J ends, which lost 0 bases and 5 bases, there was a span of 14 bases. Germline V CDR1 and CDR2: SGHAT, FQDESV (reference sequence). CDR3 length equals 15 residues.

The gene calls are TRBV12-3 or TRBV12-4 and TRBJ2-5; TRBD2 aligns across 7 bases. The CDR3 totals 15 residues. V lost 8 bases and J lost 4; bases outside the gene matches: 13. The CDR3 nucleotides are TGTGCCAGCCTAGCGGAAGAAGAGGCACGAGAGACCCAGTACTTC. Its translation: CASLAEEEARETQYF.

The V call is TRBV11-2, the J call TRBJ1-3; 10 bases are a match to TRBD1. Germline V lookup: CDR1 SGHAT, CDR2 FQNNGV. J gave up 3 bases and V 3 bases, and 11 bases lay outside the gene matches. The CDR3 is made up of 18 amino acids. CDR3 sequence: CASSLGIRQGASGNTIYF. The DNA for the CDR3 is TGTGCCAGCAGCTTGGGGATTCGACAGGGGGCAAGTGGAAACACCATATATTTT. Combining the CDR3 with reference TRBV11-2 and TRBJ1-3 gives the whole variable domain EAGVAQSPRYKIIEKRQSVAFWCNPISGHATLYWYQQILGQGPKLLIQFQNNGVVDDSQLPKDRFSAERLKGVDSTLKIQPAKLEDSAVYLCASSLGIRQGASGNTIYFGEGSWLTVV.

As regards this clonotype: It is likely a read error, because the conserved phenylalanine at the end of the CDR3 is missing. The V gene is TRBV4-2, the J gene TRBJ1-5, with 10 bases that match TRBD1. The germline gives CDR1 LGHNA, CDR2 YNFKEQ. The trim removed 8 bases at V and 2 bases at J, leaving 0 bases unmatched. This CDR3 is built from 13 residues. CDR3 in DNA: TGTGCCAGCGGGACAGGGGGCAATCAGCCCCAGCATTCT. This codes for CASGTGGNQPQHS.